The entry below describes one T cell receptor beta chain. The antigen remains unidentified. The CDR3 contains 20 residues. The ends were cut back, 6 bases at V and 1 base at J, with 28 bases in the middle. The data derive from a study of shared clonotypes between healthy human individuals. Method: immunoSEQ multiplex PCR; TCRdb's copy keeps in-frame clones and lacks some. The table records about 2.4 million clones, approximately 92% of them present only once. Points from the study as a whole: Sorted-subset sequencing, rarefaction showed, was incomplete despite large depth.

This chain joins TRBV23-1 and TRBJ1-5; D perhaps matches TRBD1 (5 bases). TRBV23-1 qualifies as an ORF whose function is uncertain. Sample: naive CD4+ T cells sorted from blood. Subset defined: CD45RA+ positively selected. The clonotype comes from a young man in good health. The DNA of the CDR3 is TGCGCCAGCAGAAACAATCTGGAGCCAGACCGGGAGGGGAGCAATCAGCCCCAGCATTTT. It encodes CASRNNLEPDREGSNQPQHF.